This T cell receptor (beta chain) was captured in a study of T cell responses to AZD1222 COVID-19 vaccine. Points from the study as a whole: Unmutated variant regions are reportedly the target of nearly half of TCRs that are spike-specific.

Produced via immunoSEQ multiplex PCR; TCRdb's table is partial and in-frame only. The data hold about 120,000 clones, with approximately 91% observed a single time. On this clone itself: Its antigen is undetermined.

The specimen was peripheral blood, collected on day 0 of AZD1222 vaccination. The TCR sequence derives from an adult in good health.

The CDR3 DNA is TGTGCCAGCAGCCCCGGACAGGCCCCGGGCTACACCTTC. As protein: CASSPGQAPGYTF. The V and J genes are TRBV6-5 and TRBJ1-2; TRBD1 aligns across 7 bases. CDR1 and CDR2 (germline): MNHEY, SVGAGI. With 6 bases clipped from V and 8 bases from J, the junction kept 9 bases outside the gene matches. This CDR3 region has 13 residues.